Following are 13 T cell receptor beta chains from one sample sequenced in a study of blood T cells in healthy people across ages. For the second PCR, which ran for 7 to 11 cycles, a sample-barcoded 5' primer and a J-beta primer mix were used. TCRdb itself ran the 5' RACE reads through MiXCR, one entry per CDR3 protein. The sample records more than 1 million distinct CDR3 sequences, around 45% being singletons. What was sequenced was blood. These receptors were taken from a woman between 55 and 75 years old in good health.

This chain joins TRBV9 and TRBJ2-1, with 8 bases aligning to TRBD1. The J call may be in error: the DNA end matches TRBJ2-7 better. From germline, CDR1 is SGDLS and CDR2 YYNGEE. The CDR3 runs 19 residues. Here the CDR3 DNA reads TGTGCCAGCAGCGCCCGGACAGGGACGGGGGACAAGACCTACAATGAGCAGTACTTC. It is translated as CASSARTGTGDKTYNEQYF.

This clonotype was detected only a few times. V usage is TRBV4-1 and J usage is TRBJ1-2; 7 nucleotides line up with TRBD1. This CDR3 contains 16 residues. From germline, CDR1 is MGHRA and CDR2 YSYEKL. The J segment lost 8 bases and the V segment lost 4 bases, leaving 16 bases of the junction unmatched. The CDR3 spells CASSPPPGGRRRGYTF. CDR3 nucleotide sequence: TGCGCCAGCAGCCCTCCCCCAGGGGGGCGGCGGAGAGGCTACACCTTC.

The table lists this clonotype with a count of one. The chain joins TRBV20-1 to TRBJ1-5; TRBD1 is a possible D gene (5 bases). Looked up from germline, CDR1 is DFQATT and CDR2 is SNEGSKA (reference sequence). V gave up 3 bases and J gave up 4 bases, with 10 bases separating them. The CDR3 is 13 amino acids. CDR3 amino acids: CSASAGENQPQHF. The CDR3 DNA follows: TGCAGTGCTAGCGCGGGGGAAAATCAGCCCCAGCATTTT.

There are many counts of this clonotype. V gene TRBV7-9 combines with J gene TRBJ2-5; 9 bases are shared with TRBD1. Germline CDR1 SEHNR, CDR2 FQNEAQ (reference sequence). The V segment lost 2 bases and the J segment 5 bases; nucleotides outside the gene matches: 12. The CDR3 contains 17 residues. Here the CDR3 DNA reads TGTGCCAGCAGCTTACCCACTCCGGCGACAGGGGGTGAGACCCAGTACTTC. Its translation: CASSLPTPATGGETQYF.

This clonotype has a handful of counts. The chain uses TRBV6-1 and TRBJ1-1; D may be TRBD1 (6 bases). The CDR3 length is 14 residues. CDR1 and CDR2 (germline): MNHNS, SASEGT. The V end was cut by 2 bases, the J end by 5 bases, with 12 bases between. The CDR3 spells CASSELKGGTEAFF. The CDR3 region has the DNA TGTGCCAGCAGTGAATTGAAAGGGGGTACTGAAGCTTTCTTT.

Concerning this clonotype itself: A single base separates this from a much larger clone, so it may be a read error. V gene TRBV10-3 combines with J gene TRBJ2-7; 8 nucleotides agree with TRBD2. This CDR3 has 13 residues. Per germline, CDR1 ENHRY and CDR2 SYGVKD. Germline trimming cut 6 bases from V and 5 bases from J; bases unmatched to any gene: 6. CDR3 nucleotide sequence: TGTGCCATCAGGGGAAATAGCGGGAACGAGCAGTACTTC. This sequence encodes CAIRGNSGNEQYF.

The chain couples TRBV29-1 to TRBJ1-2, with TRBD1 identical over 9 bases. V lost 0 bases to trimming and J lost 2 bases; unmatched junction nucleotides: 7. CDR1 is SQVTM and CDR2 is ANQGSEA in the germline V gene. CDR3 size: 16 residues. CDR3 DNA sequence: TGCAGCGTTGAAGATTGGGGACAGGGTGGAAACTATGGCTACACCTTC. It translates to CSVEDWGQGGNYGYTF. Based on the CDR3 plus reference TRBV29-1 and TRBJ1-2, the full variable domain is SAVISQKPSRDICQRGTSLTIQCQVDSQVTMMFWYRQQPGQSLTLIATANQGSEATYESGFVIDKFPISRPNLTFSTLTVSNMSPEDSSIYLCSVEDWGQGGNYGYTFGSGTRLTVV.

The J gene is TRBJ2-7, the V gene TRBV7-2; 11 bases are shared with TRBD1. The CDR3 sequence is 16 residues long. Germline CDR1 SGHTA, CDR2 FQGNSA. V shed 2 bases, J shed 5 bases, and the junction held 8 bases outside the gene matches. In DNA, the CDR3 is TGTGCCAGCAGCTTACGGTCTGGGACAGGGGGTGACGAGCAGTACTTC. Residues: CASSLRSGTGGDEQYF.

This clonotype was found a few times. V is TRBV3-1 and J is TRBJ2-1; 10 bases align to TRBD2. Per the germline V gene, CDR1 is LGHDT and CDR2 is YNNKEL (reference sequence). The CDR3 contains 16 residues. The trim removed 3 bases at V and 8 bases at J, leaving 10 bases unmatched. The CDR3, as DNA: TGTGCCAGCAGCCAGATAGTAGCGGGAGGATTGGATGAGCAGTTCTTC. Amino acids: CASSQIVAGGLDEQFF.

V gene TRBV20-1 combines with J gene TRBJ2-7; 11 bases agree with TRBD2. Germline CDR1 and CDR2: DFQATT and SNEGSKA (reference sequence). V shed 3 bases, J shed 4 bases, and the junction held 8 bases outside the gene matches. This CDR3 contains 15 residues. DNA of the CDR3: TGCAGTGCTAGGTACGACCTAGCGGGAGGTTACGAGCAGTACTTC. Translated, it gives CSARYDLAGGYEQYF.

Only a few counts were recorded for this clonotype. The J gene is TRBJ1-6, the V gene TRBV25-1, with D maybe TRBD1 (5 bases). Germline V gene lookup returns CDR1 MGHDK and CDR2 SYGVNS. The V end lost 6 bases, the J end lost 6 bases, and 9 bases lay between the germline ends. The CDR3 covers 13 residues. CDR3 sequence (DNA): TGTGCCAGCAGGACAGAGAGTAATTCACCCCTCCACTTT. Protein product: CASRTESNSPLHF.

This chain connects TRBV20-1 to TRBJ2-1; 11 bases line up with TRBD2. With 0 bases clipped from V and 7 bases from J, the junction kept 5 bases outside the gene matches. The CDR3 contains 15 residues. In germline, CDR1 is DFQATT, CDR2 SNEGSKA (reference sequence). The CDR3 spells CSARDPRLAGNEQFF. CDR3 nucleotide sequence: TGCAGTGCTAGAGACCCCAGACTAGCGGGAAATGAGCAGTTCTTC.

The rearrangement links TRBV6-2 or TRBV6-3 to TRBJ2-7; maybe TRBD2 (6 bases). V lost 5 bases and J 1 base, leaving 15 bases between the germline ends. This CDR3 contains 15 residues. Germline values: CDR1 MNHEY, CDR2 SVGEGT. This chain's CDR3 is CASSNGGTHSYEQYF. Written as DNA, the CDR3 is TGTGCCAGCAGTAATGGGGGGACCCATTCCTACGAGCAGTACTTC.